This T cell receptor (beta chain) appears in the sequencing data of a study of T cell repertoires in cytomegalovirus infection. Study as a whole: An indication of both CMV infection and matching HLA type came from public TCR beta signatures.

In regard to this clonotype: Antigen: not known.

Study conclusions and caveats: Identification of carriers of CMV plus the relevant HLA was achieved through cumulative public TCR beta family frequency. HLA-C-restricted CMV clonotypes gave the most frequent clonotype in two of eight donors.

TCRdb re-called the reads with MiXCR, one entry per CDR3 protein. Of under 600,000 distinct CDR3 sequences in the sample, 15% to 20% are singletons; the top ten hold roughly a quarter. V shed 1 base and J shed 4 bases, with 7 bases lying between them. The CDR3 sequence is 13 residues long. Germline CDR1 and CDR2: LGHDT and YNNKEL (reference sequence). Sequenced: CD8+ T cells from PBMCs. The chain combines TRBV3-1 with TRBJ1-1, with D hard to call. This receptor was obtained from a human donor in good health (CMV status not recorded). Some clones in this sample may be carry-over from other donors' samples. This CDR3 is CASSQGKGTEAFF. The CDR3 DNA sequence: TGTGCCAGCAGCCAAGGGAAGGGCACTGAAGCTTTCTTT.